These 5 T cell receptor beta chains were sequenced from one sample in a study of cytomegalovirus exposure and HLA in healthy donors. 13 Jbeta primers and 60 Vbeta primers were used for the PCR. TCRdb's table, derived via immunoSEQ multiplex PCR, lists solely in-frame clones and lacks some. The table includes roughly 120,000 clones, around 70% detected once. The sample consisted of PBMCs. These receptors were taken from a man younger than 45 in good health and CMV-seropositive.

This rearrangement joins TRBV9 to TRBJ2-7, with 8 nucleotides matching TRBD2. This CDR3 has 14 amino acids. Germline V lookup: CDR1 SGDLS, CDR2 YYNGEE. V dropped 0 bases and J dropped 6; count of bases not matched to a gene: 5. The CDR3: CASSVGTSSFEQYF. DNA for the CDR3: TGTGCCAGCAGCGTAGGGACTAGCAGCTTCGAGCAGTACTTC.

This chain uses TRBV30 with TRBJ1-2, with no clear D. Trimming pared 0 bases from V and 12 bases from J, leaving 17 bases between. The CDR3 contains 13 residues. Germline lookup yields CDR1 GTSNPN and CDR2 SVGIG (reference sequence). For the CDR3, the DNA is TGTGCCTGGAGTGTACGTCGGGAGGGCCCAGACACCTTC. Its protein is CAWSVRREGPDTF.

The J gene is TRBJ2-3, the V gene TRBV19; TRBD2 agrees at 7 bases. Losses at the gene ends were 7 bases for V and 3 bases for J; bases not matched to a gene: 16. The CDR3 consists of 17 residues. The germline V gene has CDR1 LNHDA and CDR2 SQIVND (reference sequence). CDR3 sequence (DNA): TGTGCCAGTAATGTCGGCAGGGAGCAGCGGGGAACAGATACGCAGTATTTT. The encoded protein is CASNVGREQRGTDTQYF.

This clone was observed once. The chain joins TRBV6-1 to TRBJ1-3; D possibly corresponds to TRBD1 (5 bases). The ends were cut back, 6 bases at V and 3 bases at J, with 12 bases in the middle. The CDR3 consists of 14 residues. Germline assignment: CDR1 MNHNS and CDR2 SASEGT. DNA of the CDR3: TGTGCCAGCAGCTTAGGGGTGATTGGAAACACCATATATTTT. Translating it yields CASSLGVIGNTIYF.

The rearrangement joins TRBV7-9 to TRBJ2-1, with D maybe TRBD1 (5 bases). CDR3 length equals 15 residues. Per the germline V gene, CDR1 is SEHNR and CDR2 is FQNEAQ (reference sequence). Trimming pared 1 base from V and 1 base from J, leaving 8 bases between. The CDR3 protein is CASSLGAGSYNEQFF. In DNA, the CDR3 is TGTGCCAGCAGCTTAGGGGCAGGGTCCTACAATGAGCAGTTCTTC.